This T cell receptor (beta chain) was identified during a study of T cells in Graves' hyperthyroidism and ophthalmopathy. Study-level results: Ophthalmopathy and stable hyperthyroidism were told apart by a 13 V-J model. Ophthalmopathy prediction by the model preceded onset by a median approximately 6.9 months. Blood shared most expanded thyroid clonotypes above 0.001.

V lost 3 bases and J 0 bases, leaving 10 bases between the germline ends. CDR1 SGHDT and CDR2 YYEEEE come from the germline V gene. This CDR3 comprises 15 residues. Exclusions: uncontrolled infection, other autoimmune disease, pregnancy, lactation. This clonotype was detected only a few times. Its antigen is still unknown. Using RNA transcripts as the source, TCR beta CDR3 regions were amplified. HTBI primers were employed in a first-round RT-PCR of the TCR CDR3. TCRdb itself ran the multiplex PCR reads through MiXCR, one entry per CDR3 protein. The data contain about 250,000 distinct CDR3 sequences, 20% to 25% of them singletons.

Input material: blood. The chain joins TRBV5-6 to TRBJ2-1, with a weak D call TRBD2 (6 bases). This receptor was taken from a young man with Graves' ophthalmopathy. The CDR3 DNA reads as TGTGCCAGCAGCTATGGGGGGTTCTCCTACAATGAGCAGTTCTTC. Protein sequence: CASSYGGFSYNEQFF.